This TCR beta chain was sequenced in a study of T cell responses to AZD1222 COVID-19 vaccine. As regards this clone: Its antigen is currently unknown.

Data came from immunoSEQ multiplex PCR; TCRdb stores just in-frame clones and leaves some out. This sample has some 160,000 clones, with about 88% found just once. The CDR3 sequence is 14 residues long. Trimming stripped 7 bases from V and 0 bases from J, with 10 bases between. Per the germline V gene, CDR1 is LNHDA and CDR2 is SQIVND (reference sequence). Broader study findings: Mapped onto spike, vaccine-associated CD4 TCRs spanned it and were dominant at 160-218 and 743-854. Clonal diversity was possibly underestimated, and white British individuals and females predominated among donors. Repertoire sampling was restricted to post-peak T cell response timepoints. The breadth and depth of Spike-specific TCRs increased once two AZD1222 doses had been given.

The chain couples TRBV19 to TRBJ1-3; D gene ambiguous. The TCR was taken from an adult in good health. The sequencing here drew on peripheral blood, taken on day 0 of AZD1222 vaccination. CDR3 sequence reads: CASTYAPSGNTIYF. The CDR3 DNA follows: TGTGCCAGTACATATGCGCCCTCTGGAAACACCATATATTTT. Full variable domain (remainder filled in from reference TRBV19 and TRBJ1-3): DGGITQSPKYLFRKEGQNVTLSCEQNLNHDAMYWYRQDPGQGLRLIYYSQIVNDFQKGDIAEGYSVSREKKESFPLTVTSAQKNPTAFYLCASTYAPSGNTIYFGEGSWLTVV.